This T cell receptor (beta chain) was found in a study of shared clonotypes between healthy human individuals (dated by TCRdb to between 2020 and 2021). As for the study more broadly: The cohort included three men and a couple of women between 18 and 49 years of age. Per donor, three plates each were used for CD4 naive and CD4 memory, two for CD8 naive, and one for CD8 memory. To estimate repertoire size and how much clonotypes are shared between individuals, the study performed deep sequencing of blood TCR repertoires from five healthy adults. To increase sequencing depth and limit assay-specific biases, TCR repertoire library preparation and sequencing were carried out by different laboratories using diverse techniques. Between about 0.85 and 9.5 billion PBMCs per donor were obtained by leukapheresis.

Broad study findings and their caveats: Sharing across a few donors was observed for about 5% of naive CD4, about 4% of naive CD8, over 2% of memory CD4, and approximately 0.41% of memory CD8 clonotypes. Incomplete sequencing was indicated by rarefaction of sorted-subset datasets, despite the large sequencing depth. Sampling was restricted to blood, and TCR repertoires in tissues likely differ from the TCR repertoires found in blood. Compared with non-shared clonotypes, clonotypes shared by all four sorted-subset donors had higher generation probabilities. Estimated clonotype richness was generally larger for naive than for memory subsets. Because the study included only a small number of donors, the genetic and exposure-history diversity represented was limited. Pairwise subsampling indicated that sequencing depth was expected to affect the degree of clonotype sharing among donors.

Healthy HIV-negative adults with no recently reported acute infections or vaccinations were included as donors. Every donor was a Caucasian adult living in Nashville, Tennessee, USA. CD4+ T cells were enriched by magnetic negative selection, after which naive cells were positively selected on CD45RA and the negative fraction was taken as the memory subset. Blood was obtained by leukapheresis, after which PBMCs were separated by Ficoll-Histopaque density gradient centrifugation and cryopreserved in liquid nitrogen vapor phase. Purity and quantity of every magnetically sorted T cell population were checked by analytical flow cytometry. Genomic DNA was isolated from each sorted fraction and quantified by UV absorbance on a Nanodrop 2000c. Using the deep immunoSEQ assay, TCR CDR3 regions were amplified from genomic DNA by multiplex PCR. Extracted genomic DNA from each cell subset was spread evenly across all wells of several immunoSEQ 96-well plates, with each plate serving as a replicate. For sorted subsets, around 0.2 ug genomic DNA, equal to tens of thousands of T cell genomes, was loaded into each replicate PCR. The purified libraries were quantified using a Qubit 3.0 fluorometer, sized with a Bioanalyzer 2100, and then quantified again using the KAPA Library Quantification kit. A separate single-read 150-cycle Illumina NextSeq 550 flow cell was used to sequence each immunoSEQ 96-well plate. As for the authors' bioinformatics: The immunoSEQ output contained only junctional sequences without quality scores, so filtering could not match that applied to full-length reads. To assign V/J genes and CDR3, sequences were annotated against IMGT germline references using PyIR, a Python wrapper for IgBLAST v1.9. Reads with weak V/J assignments (E-value above 1e-6), missing CDR3, stop codons, out-of-frame junctions, or ambiguous translated residues were removed. A V3J clonotype was defined by an identical inferred V gene, J gene, and CDR3 amino acid sequence. The percentage overlap between two repertoires was calculated by dividing the number of shared unique clonotypes by the size of the smaller repertoire. Three approaches were used to assess repertoire richness: RTK rarefaction, the Chao1 estimator, and Recon v2.1 estimates of unobserved clonotypes. For all TCRbeta clonotypes obtained by the gDNA method from a handful of donors, generation probabilities were computed with OLGA. TCRdb's version of the immuneACCESS table is confined to in-frame rearrangements and falls short of the full clone set. An unresolved V gene accounts for under half of the shortfall where checked; the remainder is of unknown origin. V and J calls and clone size are copied from that table; D and trimming were computed from the DNA. The sample profile shows about 730,000 clones; just under 75% of them were found once. The ten largest make up more than 1.5% of the sample.

As for this clone: Its cognate antigen has yet to be identified. Per-base quality was not reported, and no clone a single base away is much larger than it.

Trimming at the junction amounts to 5 bases on V and 3 bases on J, and the germline ends lie 16 bases apart. From its cysteine to its phenylalanine, the CDR3 spans 15 amino acids. Kept here is only the CDR3 DNA, which spans 45 bases and is read in frame from base 1. The germline V gene encodes CDR1 SGHVS and CDR2 FQNEAQ. The material sequenced was memory CD4+ T cells sorted from blood. In light of the paper, this sample's cell subset or site label describes: CD45RA-negative fraction. The chain is assembled from TRBV7-8 and TRBJ1-1, with no reliable assignment of the D segment. The receptor's source is a woman aged 25 to 39 in good health. The CDR3 loop reads CASSAGSTVHTEAFF. The nucleotide sequence reads as follows: TGTGCCAGCAGCGCCGGTTCGACGGTCCACACTGAAGCTTTCTTT.